This is a list of T cell receptor beta chains from one sample in a study of blood T cell repertoires in COVID-19. Sequencing was performed with immunoSEQ multiplex PCR; in TCRdb, only in-frame clones are kept and a portion is missing. This sample has approximately 300,000 clones; roughly 90% occur once, and the top ten carry less than 2%. What was sequenced was peripheral blood. The receptors derive from a woman in her thirties with COVID-19, enrolled during active disease. CDR3s include the opening cysteine and the closing phenylalanine or tryptophan. A D gene is named only where the DNA matches it firmly. Where a row states a size, it is once, few, many or the class of an expanded clone; other rows omit it.

NA TRBJ2-3 13 NA TRBV10-3 CATQTGLTDTQYF TGTGCCACCCAGACTGGCCTCACAGATACGCAGTATTTT
NA TRBJ1-1 12 NA TRBV25-1 CASSDPGTEAFF TGTGCCAGCAGTGACCCCGGCACTGAAGCTTTCTTT
NA TRBJ1-1 16 NA TRBV19 CASSISQGGGDTEAFF TGTGCCAGTAGCATAAGCCAAGGGGGTGGTGACACTGAAGCTTTCTTT
NA TRBJ2-1 16 TRBD2 TRBV6-2/TRBV6-3 CASSPRAGGPYNEQFF TGTGCCAGCAGTCCCCGGGCGGGGGGGCCCTACAATGAGCAGTTCTTC
NA TRBJ1-6 12 NA TRBV2 CASGRVGSPLHF TGTGCCAGCGGCAGGGTGGGCTCACCCCTCCACTTT
NA TRBJ2-1 15 TRBD1 TRBV27 CASSFGGQTYNEQFF TGTGCCAGCAGTTTTGGGGGACAGACTTACAATGAGCAGTTCTTC
few TRBJ2-1 16 NA TRBV28 CASSFMTGAAYNEQFF TGTGCCAGCAGTTTTATGACAGGTGCCGCTTACAATGAGCAGTTCTTC
NA TRBJ2-3 14 NA TRBV6-5 CASSYSIRVDTQYF TGTGCCAGCAGTTACTCGATACGAGTAGATACGCAGTATTTT
NA TRBJ1-2 14 NA TRBV18 CASSPWQGNYGYTF TGTGCCAGCTCACCTTGGCAGGGCAACTATGGCTACACCTTC
few TRBJ1-6 16 TRBD1 TRBV6-1 CASSVNSGQGNSPLHF TGTGCCAGCAGTGTAAACTCGGGACAGGGGAATTCACCCCTCCACTTT
NA TRBJ2-1 16 TRBD2 TRBV5-1 CASSRTGNLAGNEQFF TGCGCCAGCAGCCGCACCGGGAATCTAGCGGGCAATGAGCAGTTCTTC
NA TRBJ2-3 14 TRBD1 TRBV5-1 CASGGTGATDTQYF TGCGCCAGCGGGGGGACAGGGGCCACAGATACGCAGTATTTT
NA TRBJ2-3 15 TRBD1 TRBV5-5 CASSIGTASTDTQYF TGTGCCAGCAGCATAGGGACAGCTAGCACAGATACGCAGTATTTT
NA TRBJ2-4 14 NA TRBV9 CASSVEGGPDIQYF TGTGCCAGCAGCGTAGAAGGGGGACCGGACATTCAGTACTTC
NA TRBJ2-3 14 NA TRBV5-4 CASSSRGDTGTQYF TGTGCCAGCAGCTCACGGGGGGACACAGGGACGCAGTATTTT
NA TRBJ2-1 16 NA TRBV7-2 CASSFQSGPIGNEQFF TGTGCCAGCAGCTTTCAGAGCGGACCCATCGGTAATGAGCAGTTCTTC
NA TRBJ1-6 14 NA TRBV10-2 CATRGIQSNSPLHF TGCGCCACAAGGGGAATACAGTCTAATTCACCCCTCCACTTT
NA TRBJ2-3 16 TRBD2 TRBV3-1/TRBV3-2 CASSNRTSGLSDTQYF TGTGCCAGCAGCAATAGGACTAGCGGCCTGTCAGATACGCAGTATTTT
NA TRBJ1-3 14 TRBD1 TRBV6-1 CASSERGLGNTIYF TGTGCCAGCAGTGAAAGGGGGCTAGGAAACACCATATATTTT
NA TRBJ1-1 16 TRBD1 TRBV2 CASSQGGQGINTEAFF TGTGCCAGCAGCCAGGGGGGACAGGGGATAAACACTGAAGCTTTCTTT
NA TRBJ2-5 13 TRBD1 TRBV6-5 CASRDRVVGTQYF TGTGCCAGCAGGGACAGGGTGGTGGGGACCCAGTACTTC
NA TRBJ2-5 15 NA TRBV7-6 CASSQRQGGAETQYF TGTGCCAGCAGTCAAAGACAGGGAGGCGCAGAGACCCAGTACTTC
NA TRBJ2-3 13 TRBD1 TRBV7-3 CASSSRTGDTQYF TGTGCCAGCAGCTCCCGGACAGGCGATACGCAGTATTTT
NA TRBJ2-2 13 NA TRBV5-1 CASRREATGELFF TGCGCCAGCAGGCGAGAGGCCACCGGGGAGCTGTTTTTT
NA TRBJ1-2 15 NA TRBV5-6 CASSPPRGNNYGYTF TGTGCCAGCAGCCCCCCCCGGGGGAATAATTATGGCTACACCTTC
NA TRBJ1-6 14 NA TRBV25-1 CASNPGAQGSPLHF TGTGCCAGCAACCCAGGGGCTCAGGGTTCACCCCTCCACTTT
NA TRBJ1-6 16 NA TRBV7-2 CASSLAGQGFRSPLHF TGTGCCAGCAGCTTAGCAGGTCAGGGGTTTCGATCACCCCTCCACTTT
NA TRBJ2-3 17 TRBD2 TRBV5-1 CASSLGLAGAPQGTQYF TGCGCCAGCAGCTTGGGGCTAGCGGGGGCCCCGCAGGGCACGCAGTATTTT
NA TRBJ1-2 12 TRBD1 TRBV30 CAWGRDSYGYTF TGTGCCTGGGGCCGGGACAGTTATGGCTACACCTTC
NA TRBJ1-6 16 NA TRBV13 CASRKGGRSYNSPLHF TGTGCCAGCAGAAAGGGAGGGCGCTCCTATAATTCACCCCTCCACTTT
NA TRBJ2-4 12 NA TRBV12-3/TRBV12-4 CASTPDTNIQYF TGTGCCAGCACCCCCGACACAAACATTCAGTACTTC
NA TRBJ1-1 11 NA TRBV27 CASIERASAFF TGTGCCAGCATTGAGAGGGCATCAGCTTTCTTT
NA TRBJ2-3 16 NA TRBV19 CASSGDSHPSTDTQYF TGTGCCAGTAGTGGGGACTCTCACCCTAGCACAGATACGCAGTATTTT
NA TRBJ1-6 14 TRBD1 TRBV11-2 CASTRQGGNSPLHF TGTGCCAGCACCAGACAGGGTGGCAATTCACCCCTCCACTTT
NA TRBJ1-5 14 NA TRBV7-2 CASSKRGAQQPQHF TGTGCCAGCAGCAAACGGGGGGCTCAGCAGCCCCAGCATTTT
NA TRBJ1-6 13 NA TRBV19 CASSHPNVSPLHF TGTGCCAGTAGTCACCCTAACGTTTCACCCCTCCACTTT
NA TRBJ1-5 16 NA TRBV6-2/TRBV6-3 CASSYQGWLSNQPQHF TGTGCCAGCAGTTATCAGGGGTGGCTTAGCAATCAGCCCCAGCATTTT
NA TRBJ1-1 14 TRBD1 TRBV19 CASSLRDREFEAFF TGTGCCAGTAGCCTCCGGGACAGGGAGTTCGAAGCTTTCTTT
NA TRBJ2-1 15 NA TRBV11-2 CASSLVPAGVNEQFF TGTGCCAGCAGCTTAGTTCCAGCGGGTGTCAATGAGCAGTTCTTC
once TRBJ2-1 12 NA TRBV24-1 CATSGPGGEQFF TGTGCCACCAGTGGTCCCGGCGGGGAGCAGTTCTTC
once TRBJ2-1 17 TRBD2 TRBV3-1/TRBV3-2 CASSQVVGSGGATEQFF TGTGCCAGCAGCCAAGTAGTTGGTAGCGGGGGGGCGACTGAGCAGTTCTTC
NA TRBJ2-1 16 TRBD2 TRBV7-2 CASSTQAGTSYNEQFF TGTGCCAGCAGCACCCAAGCGGGGACCTCCTACAATGAGCAGTTCTTC
NA TRBJ2-2 13 TRBD1 TRBV7-9 CASGRGHGGELFF TGTGCCAGCGGCAGGGGGCATGGCGGGGAGCTGTTTTTT
NA TRBJ2-6 18 NA TRBV5-1 CASSLNPTGHSGANVLTF TGCGCCAGCAGCCTAAACCCGACAGGCCACTCTGGGGCCAACGTCCTGACTTTC
NA TRBJ2-1 21 TRBD2 TRBV18 CASSPRTGTSGGARSYNEQFF TGTGCCAGCTCACCACGTACCGGGACTAGCGGGGGGGCCAGGTCCTACAATGAGCAGTTCTTC
NA TRBJ2-3 15 NA TRBV7-3 CASSRGIGVTDTQYF TGTGCCAGCAGCCGCGGCATCGGGGTTACCGATACGCAGTATTTT
few TRBJ1-2 16 NA TRBV5-3 CARSLAYGGGGYGYTF TGTGCCAGAAGCCTTGCTTACGGGGGAGGTGGCTATGGCTACACCTTC
once TRBJ1-1 13 NA TRBV2 CASRGESVTEAFF TGTGCCAGCCGGGGGGAAAGTGTCACTGAAGCTTTCTTT
NA TRBJ2-5 14 TRBD1 TRBV18 CASSTRTGWETQYF TGTGCCAGCTCAACCCGGACAGGGTGGGAGACCCAGTACTTC
NA TRBJ1-2 15 TRBD1 TRBV6-5 CASRDHGTANYGYTF TGTGCCAGCAGGGACCATGGGACAGCTAACTATGGCTACACCTTC
NA TRBJ2-1 15 TRBD2 TRBV18 CASSIPSGANNEQFF TGTGCCAGCTCAATCCCTAGCGGGGCAAACAATGAGCAGTTCTTC
NA TRBJ1-6 15 NA TRBV6-6 CASSRSPQGDSPLHF TGTGCCAGCAGCCGATCCCCACAGGGTGACTCACCCCTCCACTTT
NA TRBJ1-1 14 NA TRBV19 CASSIGRGNTEAFF TGTGCCAGTAGTATAGGGCGGGGGAACACTGAAGCTTTCTTT
NA TRBJ1-1 16 NA TRBV6-5 CASSYASDSLNTEAFF TGTGCCAGCAGTTACGCGTCGGACAGTCTGAACACTGAAGCTTTCTTT
NA TRBJ1-2 15 NA TRBV19 CASSRRDSLGYGYTF TGTGCCAGTAGTAGAAGGGACTCACTCGGCTATGGCTACACCTTC
NA TRBJ1-1 15 TRBD1 TRBV28 CASSSRQGGWTEAFF TGTGCCAGCAGTTCTCGACAGGGGGGTTGGACTGAAGCTTTCTTT
NA TRBJ2-2 15 TRBD2 TRBV9 CASSAGTSDTGELFF TGTGCCAGCAGCGCCGGGACTAGCGACACCGGGGAGCTGTTTTTT
NA TRBJ2-3 12 TRBD2 TRBV3-1/TRBV3-2 CASSGGSDTQYF TGTGCCAGCTCGGGGGGGTCGGATACGCAGTATTTT
NA TRBJ2-3 16 NA TRBV19 CASSLSGGRGIDTQYF TGTGCCAGTAGTCTGTCCGGTGGCAGGGGAATAGATACGCAGTATTTT